This T cell receptor (beta chain) was documented in a study of vaccination and CD4 T cells after COVID-19. About this clonotype itself: Its antigen is not identified.

The germline gives CDR1 MNHNS, CDR2 SASEGT. CDR3 length equals 11 residues. V gave up 6 bases and J gave up 9 bases, with 6 bases separating them. Treatment reported: roughly 10-day PBMC culture with coronavirus spike peptide pools or control peptides (ViraFEST assay). PCR tests turned positive between March and December 2020, before US Alpha, Beta and Delta variants. Sequencing of cultured CD4+ T cell DNA used the Oncomine TCR Beta short-read assay. MiXCR was run by TCRdb on the PCR reads, yielding one entry per CDR3 protein. The sample has roughly 16,000 distinct CDR3 sequences, roughly 30% seen once.

V gene TRBV6-1 combines with J gene TRBJ1-6; D not certain. The sequence derives from a human donor with COVID-19. Sequencing was performed on cultured CD4+ T cells from blood. For the CDR3, the DNA is TGTGCCAGCAGCCGGAGTTCACCCCTCCACTTT. This codes for CASSRSSPLHF.